Following are 16 T cell receptor beta chains from one sample sequenced in a study of spatial heterogeneity in lung cancer. Findings of the study overall: Expanded intratumoral alpha and beta TCR counts tracked tumor mutation counts.

Time point of the sample: sample taken at primary tumor resection. The antigens these receptors bind are not known. TCRdb reanalysed the 5' RACE reads using MiXCR and keeps one entry per CDR3 protein. The sample gives 20,000 to 25,000 distinct CDR3 sequences, 8.8% of which show up once; roughly 8% is in the top ten. Sequencing was performed on lung tumor tissue, taken at surgery. The receptors stem from a male donor with early-stage non-small cell lung cancer.

Ten or more counts support this clonotype. The V and J genes are TRBV20-1 and TRBJ1-3; TRBD1 aligns across 8 bases. V lost 4 bases to trimming and J lost 0 bases; unmatched junction nucleotides: 5. This CDR3 region has 15 residues. Looked up from germline, CDR1 is DFQATT and CDR2 is SNEGSKA (reference sequence). CDR3 nucleotides: TGCAGTGCTATGGGACAGGCCAGCTCTGGAAACACCATATATTTT. Translated: CSAMGQASSGNTIYF.

The chain carries TRBV24-1 and TRBJ2-3; 7 positions match TRBD1. Per the germline V gene, CDR1 is KGHDR and CDR2 is SFDVKD. After removal of 2 bases from V and 3 bases from J, the junction contained 10 bases not matched to a gene. The CDR3 length is 17 residues. The DNA of the CDR3 is TGTGCCACCAGTGATTCCCCGACAGGGATCCTGACAGATACGCAGTATTTT. It codes for CATSDSPTGILTDTQYF.

The rearrangement links TRBV15 to TRBJ2-7; no definite D call. V lost 5 bases, J lost 3 bases, and 2 bases lay in between. The CDR3 runs 10 residues. CDR1 and CDR2 (germline): LNHNV, YYDKDF (reference sequence). The CDR3 reads CATSVYEQYF. The CDR3, as DNA: TGTGCCACCAGCGTCTACGAGCAGTACTTC.

This clonotype was detected many times. The V call is TRBV28, the J call TRBJ1-2; 12 nucleotides match TRBD1. V shed 7 bases and J 7 bases; nucleotides not matched to a gene: 16. From germline, CDR1 is MDHEN and CDR2 SYDVKM. The CDR3 consists of 17 residues. CDR3 in amino acids: CASTEAGQGARPIGYTF. The DNA for the CDR3 is TGTGCCAGCACGGAAGCGGGACAGGGGGCCCGACCGATTGGCTACACCTTC.

This clonotype was picked up a small number of times. The rearrangement joins TRBV7-2 to TRBJ2-1; either TRBD1 or TRBD2 may fit D (5 bases each). The CDR3 runs 17 residues. Germline assignment: CDR1 SGHTA and CDR2 FQGNSA. Trimming cost V 1 base and J 0 bases, with 13 bases left between them. CDR3 nucleotide sequence: TGTGCCAGCAGCTTAGTAACGGGACGTAGCTCCTACAATGAGCAGTTCTTC. Its protein is CASSLVTGRSSYNEQFF.

This clonotype was detected many times. This chain links TRBV20-1 with TRBJ2-1; 8 bases fit TRBD2. This CDR3 is 14 amino acids long. In germline, CDR1 is DFQATT, CDR2 SNEGSKA (reference sequence). Trimming cost V 3 bases and J 4 bases; bases outside gene matches: 5. This chain's CDR3 is CSASRAGVYNEQFF. In DNA form, the CDR3 reads TGCAGTGCTAGTCGAGCGGGGGTGTACAATGAGCAGTTCTTC.

This clonotype occurred many times. CDR3 amino acids: CSARTGPGNSPLHF. CDR3 bases: TGCAGTGCTAGGACAGGGCCGGGGAATTCACCCCTCCACTTT. The J gene is TRBJ1-6, the V gene TRBV20-1; 7 nucleotides align to TRBD1. Germline CDR1 DFQATT, CDR2 SNEGSKA (reference sequence). CDR3 length equals 14 residues. V was pared by 3 bases and J by 7 bases, with 6 bases of the junction left unmatched.

There are many counts of this clonotype. This chain joins TRBV11-2 and TRBJ1-5, with a possible D match to TRBD1 (6 bases). Trimming took 4 bases from V and 2 from J, leaving 6 bases between them. The length of the CDR3 is 13 residues. The V gene's germline CDR1 is SGHAT and CDR2 FQNNGV. In DNA form, the CDR3 reads TGTGCCAGCAGCTCAGGGGGCAATCAGCCCCAGCATTTT. Translation: CASSSGGNQPQHF.

By share of the sample, this clonotype is medium-sized. This chain uses TRBV9 with TRBJ2-3; tentative D call: TRBD1 (5 bases). V lost 8 bases, J lost 4 bases, and 14 bases lay in between. Germline V gene data show CDR1 as SGDLS and CDR2 as YYNGEE. The CDR3 is 13 residues long. The CDR3 nucleotides read TGTGCCAGTTCCCAACAGGACCCAGATACGCAGTATTTT. Its protein is CASSQQDPDTQYF.

This clonotype was found many times. The chain employs TRBV19 and TRBJ2-6; no clear D gene. The CDR3 loop spans 16 amino acids. Per the germline V gene, CDR1 is LNHDA and CDR2 is SQIVND (reference sequence). V lost 6 bases, J lost 2 bases, and 14 bases lay in between. The CDR3 region has the DNA TGTGCCAGTAGCCCATGGGCGCCCGCTGGGGCCAACGTCCTGACTTTC. This sequence encodes CASSPWAPAGANVLTF. The full variable domain, rest sourced from reference TRBV19 and TRBJ2-6, is DGGITQSPKYLFRKEGQNVTLSCEQNLNHDAMYWYRQDPGQGLRLIYYSQIVNDFQKGDIAEGYSVSREKKESFPLTVTSAQKNPTAFYLCASSPWAPAGANVLTFGAGSRLTVL.

Many counts were recorded for this clonotype. The chain couples TRBV28 to TRBJ1-5, with D possibly TRBD1 on 6 matching bases. Germline V gene lookup returns CDR1 MDHEN and CDR2 SYDVKM. The germline V and J ends were trimmed by 5 bases and 8 bases, with 22 bases remaining between them. The CDR3 runs to 16 residues. CDR3: CASSLPQQGSGEPQHF. In DNA form, the CDR3 reads TGTGCCAGCAGTCTCCCCCAGCAGGGGAGCGGGGAGCCCCAGCATTTT.

The chain is built from TRBV7-9 and TRBJ2-5, with 9 bases lining up with TRBD1. This CDR3 is built from 14 residues. Losses at the gene ends were 5 bases for V and 5 bases for J; bases not matched to a gene: 6. Per germline, CDR1 SEHNR and CDR2 FQNEAQ (reference sequence). The CDR3 DNA reads TGTGCCAGCAGCCCTTGGACAGGGGACGAGACCCAGTACTTC. Translation gives CASSPWTGDETQYF.

CDR3 bases: TGTGCCATCAGGCCGGGACAGGGGGAGAATTCACCCCTCCACTTT. Protein sequence: CAIRPGQGENSPLHF. The chain links TRBV10-3 to TRBJ1-6, with 11 bases matching TRBD1. J gave up 7 bases and V 6 bases, and 5 bases lay outside the gene matches. The CDR3 consists of 15 residues. Germline V gene lookup returns CDR1 ENHRY and CDR2 SYGVKD.

This clonotype showed up many times. The junction does not match germline at one end; this may be a read error. The chain links TRBV7-2 to TRBJ1-1; D not certain. The CDR3 contains 11 residues. In germline, CDR1 is SGHTA, CDR2 FQGNSA. The CDR3: CASSFSQVHVF. CDR3 in DNA: TGTGCCAGCAGCTTTAGCCAGGTTCACGTCTTT.

This clonotype is medium-sized in the sample. This chain links TRBV7-8 with TRBJ2-1; 8 positions match TRBD2. The CDR3 is made up of 16 amino acids. Per germline, CDR1 SGHVS and CDR2 FQNEAQ. V was pared by 5 bases and J by 7 bases, with 13 bases of the junction left unmatched. CDR3 sequence (DNA): TGTGCCAGCAGCCCAACCCAGCGGGAGTCGGGGAATGAGCAGTTCTTC. Translating it yields CASSPTQRESGNEQFF.

This clonotype was seen ten or more times. The J gene is TRBJ2-3, the V gene TRBV4-2; 10 nucleotides agree with TRBD2. V lost 4 bases, J lost 1 base, and 2 bases stayed unmatched. CDR1 and CDR2 from the germline V gene are LGHNA and YNFKEQ. The CDR3 is 15 residues long. The CDR3 nucleotides read TGTGCCAGCAGCCCTGGGACTAGCGGCACAGATACGCAGTATTTT. It specifies CASSPGTSGTDTQYF.